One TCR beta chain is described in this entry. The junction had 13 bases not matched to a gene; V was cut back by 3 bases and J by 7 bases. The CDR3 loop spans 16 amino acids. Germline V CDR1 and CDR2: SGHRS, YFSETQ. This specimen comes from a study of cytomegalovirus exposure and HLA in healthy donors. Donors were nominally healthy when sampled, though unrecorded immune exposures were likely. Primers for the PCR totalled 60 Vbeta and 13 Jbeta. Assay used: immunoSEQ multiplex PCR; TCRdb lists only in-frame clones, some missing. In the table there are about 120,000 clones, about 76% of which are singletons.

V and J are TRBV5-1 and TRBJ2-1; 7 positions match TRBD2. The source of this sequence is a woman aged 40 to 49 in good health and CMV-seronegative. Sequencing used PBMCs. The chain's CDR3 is CASSWGTTFEENEQFF. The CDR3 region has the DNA TGCGCCAGCAGCTGGGGGACTACTTTTGAGGAGAATGAGCAGTTCTTC.